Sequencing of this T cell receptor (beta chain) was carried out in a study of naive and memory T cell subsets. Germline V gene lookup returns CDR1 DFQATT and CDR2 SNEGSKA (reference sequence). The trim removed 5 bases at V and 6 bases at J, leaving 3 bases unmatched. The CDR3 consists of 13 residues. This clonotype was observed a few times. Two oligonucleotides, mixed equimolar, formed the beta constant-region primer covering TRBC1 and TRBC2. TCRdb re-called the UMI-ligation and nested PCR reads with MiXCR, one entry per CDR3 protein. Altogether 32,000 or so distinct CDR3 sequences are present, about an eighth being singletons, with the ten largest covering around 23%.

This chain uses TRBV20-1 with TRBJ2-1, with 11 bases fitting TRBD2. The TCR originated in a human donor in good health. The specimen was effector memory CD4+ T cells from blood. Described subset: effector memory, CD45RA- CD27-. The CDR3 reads CSAGGLAGNEQFF. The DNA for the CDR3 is TGCAGTGCTGGAGGACTAGCGGGCAATGAGCAGTTCTTC.